Each of the 18 T cell receptor beta chains below was sequenced from the same sample in a study of shared clonotypes between healthy human individuals. Method: immunoSEQ multiplex PCR; TCRdb's copy keeps in-frame clones and lacks some. This sample has some 510,000 clones; roughly 78% occur once, and the top ten carry 10% to 15%. Sequenced input: PBMCs. The receptors were sampled from a woman aged 40 to 50 in good health. Some clones in this sample may be carry-over from other donors' samples.

The rearrangement links TRBV27 to TRBJ1-1; D is unresolved. Germline assignment: CDR1 MNHEY and CDR2 SMNVEV (reference sequence). CDR3 length: 16 amino acids. V was shortened by 6 bases and J by 1 base, with 18 bases between the two germline ends. CDR3 sequence: CASSSFARRRNTEAFF. CDR3 in DNA: TGTGCCAGCAGCTCATTTGCCAGGAGACGGAACACTGAAGCTTTCTTT.

The chain has TRBV13 and TRBJ2-5; 8 nucleotides match TRBD1. Germline V CDR1 and CDR2: PRHDT, FYEKMQ (reference sequence). This CDR3 is 16 amino acids long. With 3 bases clipped from V and 4 bases from J, the junction kept 10 bases outside the gene matches. The CDR3 DNA reads TGTGCCAGCAGCTTCAGGGGGCGATCGACGGGAGAGACCCAGTACTTC. Translation gives CASSFRGRSTGETQYF.

This clone was seen at least ten times. The rearrangement links TRBV6-5 to TRBJ1-5; 7 bases match TRBD1. Germline V CDR1 and CDR2: MNHEY, SVGAGI. With 6 bases clipped from V and 2 bases from J, the junction kept 7 bases outside the gene matches. This CDR3 comprises 15 residues. CDR3: CASRSTGVGNQPQHF. The DNA for the CDR3 is TGTGCCAGCAGGTCTACAGGGGTGGGCAATCAGCCCCAGCATTTT.

V and J are TRBV4-3 and TRBJ2-3; D is unresolved. V was cut by 1 base and J by 0 bases, with 8 bases left in between. The CDR3 length is 15 residues. Germline assignment: CDR1 LGHNA and CDR2 YSLEER. The CDR3 reads CASSQVVASTDTQYF. The CDR3 region has the DNA TGCGCCAGCAGCCAAGTCGTAGCTAGCACAGATACGCAGTATTTT.

This clone was counted a single time. The rearrangement links TRBV7-9 to TRBJ1-4, with unresolved D. This CDR3 spans 14 amino acids. Germline V gene data show CDR1 as SEHNR and CDR2 as FQNEAQ (reference sequence). Trimming shortened V by 4 bases and J by 4 bases, and 10 bases separated the two germline ends. The CDR3 reads CASSYRNLNEKLFF. CDR3 in DNA: TGTGCCAGCAGCTACCGGAACCTTAATGAAAAACTGTTTTTT. The full variable domain, rest sourced from reference TRBV7-9 and TRBJ1-4, is DTGVSQNPRHKITKRGQNVTFRCDPISEHNRLYWYRQTLGQGPEFLTYFQNEAQLEKSRLLSDRFSAERPKGSFSTLEIQRTEQGDSAMYLCASSYRNLNEKLFFGSGTQLSVL.

This clone was detected only once. The chain joins TRBV30 to TRBJ1-6, with D maybe TRBD1 (6 bases). The V end lost 3 bases, the J end lost 5 bases, and 14 bases lay between the germline ends. Germline V gives CDR1 GTSNPN, CDR2 SVGIG (reference sequence). The CDR3 is 15 amino acids. The DNA for the CDR3 is TGTGCCTGGAGCGGACAGTTGCCCGATAATTCACCCCTCCACTTT. Its translation: CAWSGQLPDNSPLHF.

V and J are TRBV30 and TRBJ1-5; D remains unclear. V dropped 2 bases and J dropped 6 bases, with 11 bases sitting between them. This CDR3 is built from 13 residues. Germline V CDR1 and CDR2: GTSNPN, SVGIG (reference sequence). The CDR3 DNA follows: TGTGCCTGGAGTAACCGGGCTAGTCAGCCCCAGCATTTT. Translating it yields CAWSNRASQPQHF.

The V call is TRBV7-8, the J call TRBJ2-1; D is uncertain. The CDR3 sequence is 15 residues long. CDR1 and CDR2 (germline): SGHVS, FQNEAQ. The V end lost 5 bases, the J end lost 7 bases, and 18 bases lay between the germline ends. The CDR3 DNA is TGTGCCAGCAGCCCCCCCGCCGGGTTTATGAATGAGCAGTTCTTC. Its protein product is CASSPPAGFMNEQFF.

The V and J genes are TRBV7-9 and TRBJ2-2; no reliable D call. Germline assignment: CDR1 SEHNR and CDR2 FQNEAQ (reference sequence). The CDR3 totals 12 residues. Trimming stripped 1 base from V and 8 bases from J, with 5 bases between. CDR3 sequence reads: CASSLGRGELFF. For the CDR3, the DNA is TGTGCCAGCAGCTTAGGAAGAGGGGAGCTGTTTTTT.

The chain has TRBV4-3 and TRBJ2-3; tentatively, D is TRBD1 (6 bases). The CDR3 is 13 amino acids. V lost 6 bases to trimming and J lost 6 bases, with 13 bases between them. Germline CDR1 and CDR2: LGHNA and YSLEER. This chain's CDR3 is CASSGRGSDTQYF. Here the CDR3 DNA reads TGCGCCAGCAGTGGCAGGGGTTCCGATACGCAGTATTTT.

This sequence joins TRBV28 and TRBJ1-2; D remains unclear. This CDR3 contains 16 residues. V was shortened by 1 base and J by 1 base, with 13 bases between the two germline ends. Germline values: CDR1 MDHEN, CDR2 SYDVKM. The CDR3 spells CASSLYRQTFNYGYTF. The CDR3 DNA is TGTGCCAGCAGTTTATACCGCCAGACTTTTAACTATGGCTACACCTTC.

This clone was found a few times. The genes are TRBV7-3 and TRBJ1-1, with 10 bases that match TRBD1. V was pared by 4 bases and J by 4 bases, with 0 bases of the junction left unmatched. Per germline, CDR1 SGHTA and CDR2 FQGTGA. This CDR3 contains 13 residues. CDR3 coding DNA: TGTGCCAGCAGCTGGACAGGGGGCACTGAAGCTTTCTTT. Its translation is CASSWTGGTEAFF.

The chain has TRBV7-2 and TRBJ2-5, with 13 bases identical to TRBD2. The CDR3 has 15 amino acids. Per germline, CDR1 SGHTA and CDR2 FQGNSA. Unmatched junction bases numbered 5, after V lost 6 bases and J lost 4 bases. As DNA, the CDR3 is TGTGCCAGCAGGGGTGGACTAGCGGGAGCAGAGACCCAGTACTTC. Translated, it gives CASRGGLAGAETQYF. Full variable domain (remainder filled in from reference TRBV7-2 and TRBJ2-5): GAGVSQSPSNKVTEKGKDVELRCDPISGHTALYWYRQSLGQGLEFLIYFQGNSAPDKSGLPSDRFSAERTGGSVSTLTIQRTQQEDSAVYLCASRGGLAGAETQYFGPGTRLLVL.

J is TRBJ2-7 and V is TRBV5-5; D not resolved. The CDR3 consists of 12 residues. Germline V lookup: CDR1 SGHKS, CDR2 YYEKEE (reference sequence). Trimming removed 0 bases at V and 7 bases at J, with 8 bases between. The CDR3 region is CASSLARREQYF. The DNA of the CDR3 is TGTGCCAGCAGCTTGGCCCGCAGAGAGCAGTACTTC.

Details on this clone: A read error is likely here: a far larger clone is one base away. The genes are TRBV5-4 and TRBJ2-2, with D possibly being TRBD2 (5 bases). Trimming left V 10 bases short and J 0 bases short, with 10 bases between. This CDR3 spans 13 amino acids. Germline values: CDR1 SGHNT, CDR2 YYREEE (reference sequence). The CDR3: CAGRGANTGELFF. CDR3 bases: TGTGCCGGCCGGGGAGCGAACACCGGGGAGCTGTTTTTT.

This rearrangement joins TRBV29-1 to TRBJ2-1; D call uncertain. CDR1 is SQVTM, CDR2 ANQGSEA, per germline. With 2 bases removed from V and 8 bases from J, the gap between germline ends came to 10 bases. CDR3 length: 12 residues. The CDR3 reads CSVELGFDEQFF. As DNA, the CDR3 is TGCAGCGTTGAATTGGGCTTCGATGAGCAGTTCTTC.

The chain carries TRBV28 and TRBJ2-7; 8 nucleotides align to TRBD1. CDR3 length equals 15 residues. The germline CDR1 and CDR2 sequences are MDHEN and SYDVKM. With 5 bases clipped from V and 0 bases from J, the junction kept 6 bases outside the gene matches. The CDR3 nucleotides read TGTGCCAGCAGTGCTAGGACAGGGCCCTCCTACGAGCAGTACTTC. It specifies CASSARTGPSYEQYF.

V and J are TRBV14 and TRBJ2-7; the D gene is possibly TRBD1 (6 bases). The CDR3 sequence is 13 residues long. Germline CDR1 SGHDN, CDR2 FVKESK. Between the trimmed V and J ends, which lost 5 bases and 0 bases, there was a span of 8 bases. The CDR3, as DNA: TGTGCCAGCAGCTGGGACAACTCCTACGAGCAGTACTTC. Protein sequence: CASSWDNSYEQYF.